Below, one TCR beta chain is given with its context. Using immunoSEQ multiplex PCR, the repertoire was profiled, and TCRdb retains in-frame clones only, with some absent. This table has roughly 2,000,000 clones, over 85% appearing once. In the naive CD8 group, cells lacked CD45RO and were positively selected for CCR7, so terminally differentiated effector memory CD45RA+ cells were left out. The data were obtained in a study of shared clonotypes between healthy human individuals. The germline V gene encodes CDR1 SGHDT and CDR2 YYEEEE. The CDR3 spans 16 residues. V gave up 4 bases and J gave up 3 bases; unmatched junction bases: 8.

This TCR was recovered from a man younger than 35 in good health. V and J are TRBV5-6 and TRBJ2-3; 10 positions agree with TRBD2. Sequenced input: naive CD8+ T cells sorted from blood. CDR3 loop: CASSPGLAATTDTQYF. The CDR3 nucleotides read TGTGCCAGCAGCCCAGGACTAGCGGCAACAACAGATACGCAGTATTTT.